This T cell receptor (beta chain) was sequenced during a study of CD8 T cells in Susac syndrome. On the study more broadly: When their blood was taken, patients with Susac syndrome were therapy-naive, taking corticosteroids, or taking intravenous immunoglobulin alone.

CDR1 and CDR2 from the germline V gene are LNHNV and YYDKDF (reference sequence). This CDR3 comprises 11 residues. Trimming took off 3 bases at V and 5 bases at J, with 4 bases between the two ends. The RNA input was about 0.5 to 1 ug, and it was reverse transcribed with random hexamers. TCRdb re-derived calls from the immunoSEQ multiplex PCR reads in MiXCR, one entry per CDR3 protein. In the table there are about 120,000 distinct CDR3 sequences, 90% to 95% of which are singletons. Sample: CD8+ T cells from PBMCs. The receptor's source is a human donor with Susac syndrome. J is TRBJ1-1 and V is TRBV15, with D hard to call. CDR3 amino acids: CATSSLTEAFF. The CDR3 nucleotides are TGTGCCACCAGCAGCCTTACTGAAGCTTTCTTT.